A selection of T cell receptor beta chains follows, all from one sample in a study of T cell responses to AZD1222 COVID-19 vaccine. Sequenced by immunoSEQ multiplex PCR; TCRdb stores in-frame clones only, minus some. The table records about 88,000 clones, around 92% of them present only once. The sample in question was peripheral blood, obtained on day 0 of AZD1222 vaccination. The origin of the receptors is an adult in good health. Each CDR3 is given with its conserved first and last residue. The listing skips clone size in some rows; elsewhere it reads once, few, many or a size class.

clone_size: -
v_call: TRBV6-5
cdr3_aa: CASTLQETQYF

clone_size: -
v_call: TRBV5-5
cdr3_aa: CASSLRDSYILGSYEQYF

clone_size: -
v_call: TRBV18
cdr3_aa: CASSNEGQSYEQYF

clone_size: -
v_call: TRBV30
cdr3_aa: CAWSAETNTEAFF

clone_size: -
v_call: TRBV4-2
cdr3_aa: CASIQGSEQFF

clone_size: -
v_call: TRBV29-1
cdr3_aa: CSVEGLGGNTIYF

clone_size: -
v_call: TRBV7-2
cdr3_aa: CASSRDTWDTEAFF

clone_size: -
v_call: TRBV5-4
cdr3_aa: CASSSRNLQTVAQGTQYF

clone_size: -
v_call: TRBV7-2
cdr3_aa: CASSLASGTYQPQHF

clone_size: -
v_call: TRBV30
cdr3_aa: CAWSVRPGEQFF

clone_size: once
v_call: TRBV4-1
cdr3_aa: CASSHELDSPYEQYF

clone_size: -
v_call: TRBV7-9
cdr3_aa: CASSLGGGRAVNEQFF

clone_size: -
v_call: TRBV18
cdr3_aa: CASSRDRAAYEQYF

clone_size: medium-sized
v_call: TRBV10-3
cdr3_aa: CAISERADFLYNEQFF

clone_size: -
v_call: TRBV30
cdr3_aa: CAWSDRTGIVSNQPQHF

clone_size: -
v_call: TRBV7-2
cdr3_aa: CASSLIRQDGYTF

clone_size: -
v_call: TRBV20-1
cdr3_aa: CSASYQETQYF

clone_size: -
v_call: TRBV29-1
cdr3_aa: CSVGVLAGGSGELFF

clone_size: -
v_call: TRBV28
cdr3_aa: CASSLGSPRNDNEQFF

clone_size: -
v_call: TRBV6-4
cdr3_aa: CARLVWRTNTGELFF

clone_size: -
v_call: TRBV18
cdr3_aa: CASSDSEGTEAFF

clone_size: -
v_call: TRBV2
cdr3_aa: CASSRVIFKNIQYF

clone_size: -
v_call: TRBV5-1
cdr3_aa: CASSSSGGGTEAFF

clone_size: -
v_call: TRBV6-5
cdr3_aa: CASSRAGTGDYGYTF

clone_size: -
v_call: TRBV13
cdr3_aa: CASSFGQRQETRLKNGKGNSPLHF

clone_size: -
v_call: TRBV7-2
cdr3_aa: CASSLRRGETQYF

clone_size: -
v_call: TRBV3-1/TRBV3-2
cdr3_aa: CASSQDSGTGGGYGYTF

clone_size: -
v_call: TRBV10-3
cdr3_aa: CASGQGKGETQYF

clone_size: -
v_call: TRBV18
cdr3_aa: CASSLGTQVGELFF